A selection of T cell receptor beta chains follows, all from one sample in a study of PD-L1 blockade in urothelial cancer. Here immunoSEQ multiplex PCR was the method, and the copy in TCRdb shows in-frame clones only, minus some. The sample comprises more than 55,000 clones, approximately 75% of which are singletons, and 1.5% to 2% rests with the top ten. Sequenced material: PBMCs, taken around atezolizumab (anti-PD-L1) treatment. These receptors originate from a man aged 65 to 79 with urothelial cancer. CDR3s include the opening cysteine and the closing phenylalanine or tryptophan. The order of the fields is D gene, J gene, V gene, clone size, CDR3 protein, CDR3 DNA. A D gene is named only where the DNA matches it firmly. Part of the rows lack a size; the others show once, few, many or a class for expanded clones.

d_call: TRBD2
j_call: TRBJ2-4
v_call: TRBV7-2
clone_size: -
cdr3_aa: CASSLGTSVNIQYF
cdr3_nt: TGTGCCAGCAGCTTAGGGACTAGCGTAAACATTCAGTACTTC

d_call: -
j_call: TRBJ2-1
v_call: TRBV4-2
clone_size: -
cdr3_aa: CASSQEWASINEQFF
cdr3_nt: TGTGCCAGCAGCCAAGAATGGGCTAGCATCAATGAGCAGTTCTTC

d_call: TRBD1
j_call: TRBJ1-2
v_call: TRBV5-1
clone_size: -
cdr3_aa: CASSLEDRGAYGYTF
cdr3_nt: TGCGCCAGCAGCTTGGAAGACAGGGGGGCCTATGGCTACACCTTC

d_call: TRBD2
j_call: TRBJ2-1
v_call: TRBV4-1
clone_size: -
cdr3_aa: CASRATGTSGRAFQYNEQFF
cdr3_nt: TGCGCCAGCAGAGCGACCGGGACTAGCGGGAGGGCCTTTCAATACAATGAGCAGTTCTTC

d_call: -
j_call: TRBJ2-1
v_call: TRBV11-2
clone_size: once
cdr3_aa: CASSLGANNEQFF
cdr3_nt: TGTGCCAGCAGCTTAGGGGCGAACAATGAGCAGTTCTTC

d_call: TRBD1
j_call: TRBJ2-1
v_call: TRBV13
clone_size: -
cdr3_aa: CASSETGISHNEQFF
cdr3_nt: TGTGCCAGCAGCGAGACAGGGATCTCCCACAATGAGCAGTTCTTC

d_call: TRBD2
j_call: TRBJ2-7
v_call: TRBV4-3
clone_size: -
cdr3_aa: CASSQGLAGLYEQYF
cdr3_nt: TGCGCCAGCAGCCAGGGACTAGCGGGACTCTACGAGCAGTACTTC

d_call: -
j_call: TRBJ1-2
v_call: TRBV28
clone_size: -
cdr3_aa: CASSLWGRTQGYTF
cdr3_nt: TGTGCCAGCAGTTTATGGGGCAGGACTCAAGGCTACACCTTC

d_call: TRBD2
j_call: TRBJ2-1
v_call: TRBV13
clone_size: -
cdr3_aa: CASSLAASGDNEQFF
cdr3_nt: TGTGCCAGCAGCTTAGCGGCTAGCGGAGACAATGAGCAGTTCTTC

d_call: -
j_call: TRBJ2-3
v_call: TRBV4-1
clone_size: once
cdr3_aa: CASSQDRLAMTPDTQYF
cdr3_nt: TGCGCCAGCAGCCAAGATCGTTTAGCGATGACGCCAGATACGCAGTATTTT

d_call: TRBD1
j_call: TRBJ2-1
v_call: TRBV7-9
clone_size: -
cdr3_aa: CASSSEQGDSYNEQFF
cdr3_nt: TGTGCCAGCAGCTCTGAACAGGGGGACTCCTACAATGAGCAGTTCTTC

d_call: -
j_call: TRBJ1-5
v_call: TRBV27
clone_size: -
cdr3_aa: CASSLPNASNQPQHF
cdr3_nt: TGTGCCAGCAGTTTACCTAACGCGAGCAATCAGCCCCAGCATTTT

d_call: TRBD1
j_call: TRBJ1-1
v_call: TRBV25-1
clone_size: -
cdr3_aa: CASSDRQGQGTEAFF
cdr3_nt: TGTGCCAGCAGTGACCGACAGGGTCAGGGCACTGAAGCTTTCTTT

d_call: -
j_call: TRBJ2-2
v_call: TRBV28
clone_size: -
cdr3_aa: CASRQADTGELFF
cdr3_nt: TGTGCCAGCCGACAGGCGGACACCGGGGAGCTGTTTTTT

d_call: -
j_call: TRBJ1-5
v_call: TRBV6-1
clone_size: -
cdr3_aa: CASTENSNQPQHF
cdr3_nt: TGTGCCAGCACAGAAAATAGCAATCAGCCCCAGCATTTT

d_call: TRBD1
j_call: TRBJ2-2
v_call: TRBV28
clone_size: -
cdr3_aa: CASSFWTGNTGELFF
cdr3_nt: TGTGCCAGCAGTTTCTGGACAGGGAACACCGGGGAGCTGTTTTTT

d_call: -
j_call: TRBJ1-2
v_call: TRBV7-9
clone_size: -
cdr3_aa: CASRRTGEGYTF
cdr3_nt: TGTGCCAGCAGAAGGACGGGGGAAGGCTACACCTTC

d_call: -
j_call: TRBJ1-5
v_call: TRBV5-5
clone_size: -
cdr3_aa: CASSLKGGALQPQHF
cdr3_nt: TGTGCCAGCAGCTTGAAAGGAGGGGCGCTTCAGCCCCAGCATTTT

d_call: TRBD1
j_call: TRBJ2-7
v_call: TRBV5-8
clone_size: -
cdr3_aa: CASRRGQGIAYEQYF
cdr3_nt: TGTGCCAGCAGGAGGGGACAGGGGATTGCCTACGAGCAGTACTTC

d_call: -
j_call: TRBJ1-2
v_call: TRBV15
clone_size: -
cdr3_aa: CATSRDNGNYYGYTF
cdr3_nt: TGTGCCACCAGCAGAGATAACGGGAATTACTATGGCTACACCTTC

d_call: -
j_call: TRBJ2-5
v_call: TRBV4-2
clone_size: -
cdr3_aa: CASSQEPLQGTQYF
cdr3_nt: TGTGCCAGCAGCCAAGAACCCCTCCAGGGGACCCAGTACTTC

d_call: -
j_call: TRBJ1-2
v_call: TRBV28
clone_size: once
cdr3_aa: CASSPFGYDYGYTF
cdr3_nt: TGTGCCAGCAGCCCATTCGGGTATGACTATGGCTACACCTTC

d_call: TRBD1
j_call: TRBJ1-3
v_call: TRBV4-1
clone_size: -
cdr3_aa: CASSQVRWGQSGSGNTIYF
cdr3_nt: TGCGCCAGCAGCCAGGTACGTTGGGGACAGTCTGGCTCTGGAAACACCATATATTTT

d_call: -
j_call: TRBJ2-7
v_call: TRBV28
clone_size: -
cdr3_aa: CASSPPGGGSGEQYF
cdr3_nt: TGTGCCAGCAGCCCTCCTGGGGGCGGGAGCGGTGAGCAGTACTTC

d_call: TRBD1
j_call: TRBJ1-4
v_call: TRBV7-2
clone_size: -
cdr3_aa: CASSLVGQSNEKLFF
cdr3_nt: TGTGCCAGCAGCTTAGTGGGACAGTCTAATGAAAAACTGTTTTTT

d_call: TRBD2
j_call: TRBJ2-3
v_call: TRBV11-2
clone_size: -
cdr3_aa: CASSFLAGADTQYF
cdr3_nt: TGTGCCAGCAGCTTTCTAGCGGGAGCAGATACGCAGTATTTT

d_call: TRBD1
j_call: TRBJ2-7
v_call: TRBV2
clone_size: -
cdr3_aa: CASSVPGQGVYEQYF
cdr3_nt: TGTGCCAGCAGTGTACCAGGACAGGGGGTCTACGAGCAGTACTTC

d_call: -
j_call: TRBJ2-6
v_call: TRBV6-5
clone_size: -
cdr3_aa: CASSISSSGANVLTF
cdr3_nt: TGTGCCAGCAGTATATCCAGCTCTGGGGCCAACGTCCTGACTTTC

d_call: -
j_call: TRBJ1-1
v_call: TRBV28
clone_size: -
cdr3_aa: CASSLGHNTEAFF
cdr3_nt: TGTGCCAGCAGTTTAGGACATAACACTGAAGCTTTCTTT

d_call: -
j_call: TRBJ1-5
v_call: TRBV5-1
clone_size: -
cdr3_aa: CASSLMAGLDQPQHF
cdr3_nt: TGCGCCAGCAGCTTGATGGCAGGGCTAGATCAGCCCCAGCATTTT

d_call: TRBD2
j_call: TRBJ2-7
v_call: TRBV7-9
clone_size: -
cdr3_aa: CASSYGGTSNEQYF
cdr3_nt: TGTGCCAGCAGCTACGGGGGGACGTCTAACGAGCAGTACTTC

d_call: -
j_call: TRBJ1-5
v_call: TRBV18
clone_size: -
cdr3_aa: CASSRNRDNQPQHF
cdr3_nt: TGTGCCAGCTCACGAAACAGGGACAATCAGCCCCAGCATTTT

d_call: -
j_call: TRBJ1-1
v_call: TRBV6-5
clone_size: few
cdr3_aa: CASSHQDTEAFF
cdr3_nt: TGTGCCAGCAGTCACCAGGATACTGAAGCTTTCTTT

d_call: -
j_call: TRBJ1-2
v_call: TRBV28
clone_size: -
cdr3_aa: CASSLKSDYGYTF
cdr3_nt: TGTGCCAGCAGTTTAAAGTCGGACTATGGCTACACCTTC

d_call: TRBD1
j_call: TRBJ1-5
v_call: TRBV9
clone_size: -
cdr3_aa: CASSVGTGDNQPQHF
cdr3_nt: TGTGCCAGCAGCGTGGGGACAGGCGACAATCAGCCCCAGCATTTT

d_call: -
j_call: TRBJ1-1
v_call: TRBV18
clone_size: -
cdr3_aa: CASSPLAGENTEAFF
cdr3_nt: TGTGCCAGCTCACCATTGGCAGGGGAGAACACTGAAGCTTTCTTT

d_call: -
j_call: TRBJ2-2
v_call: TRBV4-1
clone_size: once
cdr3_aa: CASSQDYRNTGELFF
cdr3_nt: TGCGCCAGCAGCCAAGATTACAGAAACACCGGGGAGCTGTTTTTT

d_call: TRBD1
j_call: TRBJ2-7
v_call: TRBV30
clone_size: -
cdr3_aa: CAWSAGTVRLYEQYF
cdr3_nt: TGTGCCTGGAGCGCAGGGACAGTTAGACTCTACGAGCAGTACTTC

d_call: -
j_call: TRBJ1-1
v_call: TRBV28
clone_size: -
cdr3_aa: CASSFNARRGDTEAFF
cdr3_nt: TGTGCCAGCAGTTTCAATGCCCGGCGGGGGGACACTGAAGCTTTCTTT

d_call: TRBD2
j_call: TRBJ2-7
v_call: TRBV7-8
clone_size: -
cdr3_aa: CASSLAGLAGYEQYF
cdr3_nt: TGTGCCAGCAGCTTAGCGGGACTAGCGGGTTACGAGCAGTACTTC

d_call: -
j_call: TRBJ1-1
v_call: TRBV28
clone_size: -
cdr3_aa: CASSRSRGNTEAFF
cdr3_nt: TGTGCCAGCAGTCGGAGCAGGGGGAACACTGAAGCTTTCTTT